This passage covers 15 T cell receptor beta chains from one sample sequenced in a study of human T cells and chemical hapten exposure. Time point reported: patch test 3, about 24 weeks after DPC sensitization. Regarding treatment: therapeutic diphenylcyclopropenone sensitization with weekly scalp DPC. MiXCR, run by TCRdb on the RACE reads, gives a single entry per CDR3 protein. The data hold tens of thousands of distinct CDR3 sequences, with approximately 9.9% observed a single time. The source material was whole blood, sampled in connection with sensitization to the hapten diphenylcyclopropenone (DPC). These receptors were taken from a woman aged 40 to 50 with alopecia areata. Some clones in this sample may be carry-over from other donors' samples.

V and J are TRBV20-1 and TRBJ2-1, with 8 bases that match TRBD2. This CDR3 comprises 18 residues. The germline V gene encodes CDR1 DFQATT and CDR2 SNEGSKA (reference sequence). Trimming took 0 bases from V and 7 from J; bases not matched to a gene: 17. CDR3 residues: CSARDKASGSRVRNEQFF. CDR3 nucleotide sequence: TGCAGTGCTAGAGATAAGGCTAGCGGGTCGAGGGTCCGGAATGAGCAGTTCTTC.

This chain connects TRBV7-9 to TRBJ1-6; D may be TRBD1 (6 bases). The CDR3 covers 14 residues. Germline loops: CDR1 SEHNR, CDR2 FQNEAQ (reference sequence). Trimming stripped 5 bases from V and 7 bases from J, with 12 bases between. The CDR3 spells CASSGRQANSPLHF. CDR3 coding DNA: TGTGCCAGCAGCGGAAGACAGGCCAATTCACCCCTCCACTTT. Full variable domain (missing parts from reference TRBV7-9 and TRBJ1-6): DTGVSQNPRHKITKRGQNVTFRCDPISEHNRLYWYRQTLGQGPEFLTYFQNEAQLEKSRLLSDRFSAERPKGSFSTLEIQRTEQGDSAMYLCASSGRQANSPLHFGNGTRLTVT.

This clonotype was found a few times. The V call is TRBV6-2 or TRBV6-3, the J call TRBJ2-5, with D hard to call. Trimming pared 6 bases from V and 6 bases from J, leaving 11 bases between. CDR3 length: 12 residues. Germline CDR1 is MNHEY and CDR2 is SVGEGT. CDR3 region: CASRPESQTQYF. Written as DNA, the CDR3 is TGTGCCAGCAGGCCGGAGAGTCAGACCCAGTACTTC.

This clonotype was seen only a few times. V usage is TRBV20-1 and J usage is TRBJ2-6, with 10 bases fitting TRBD2. This CDR3 contains 15 residues. Looked up from germline, CDR1 is DFQATT and CDR2 is SNEGSKA (reference sequence). The J segment lost 0 bases and the V segment lost 4 bases, leaving 0 bases of the junction unmatched. The chain's CDR3 is CSAIAGGSGANVLTF. DNA for the CDR3: TGCAGTGCTATAGCGGGGGGCTCTGGGGCCAACGTCCTGACTTTC.

The chain couples TRBV29-1 to TRBJ1-1; 9 nucleotides agree with TRBD1. Looked up from germline, CDR1 is SQVTM and CDR2 is ANQGSEA. After removal of 6 bases from V and 5 bases from J, the junction contained 7 bases not matched to a gene. The length of the CDR3 is 13 residues. This chain's CDR3 is CSVGQGPGTEAFF. As DNA, the CDR3 is TGCAGCGTGGGACAGGGCCCAGGGACTGAAGCTTTCTTT.

The rearrangement links TRBV5-4 to TRBJ2-4; 12 nucleotides line up with TRBD1. CDR3 length: 14 residues. V was pared by 3 bases and J by 6 bases, with 1 base of the junction left unmatched. Germline CDR1 SGHNT, CDR2 YYREEE (reference sequence). The CDR3: CASSSGQGANIQYF. CDR3 sequence (DNA): TGTGCCAGCAGCTCGGGACAGGGGGCAAACATTCAGTACTTC.

This rearrangement joins TRBV2 to TRBJ1-3; D uncertain. Germline V gene lookup returns CDR1 SNHLY and CDR2 FYNNEI. Trimming cost V 8 bases and J 8 bases, with 13 bases left between them. The CDR3 contains 12 residues. CDR3 residues: CASSLSPYTIYF. The CDR3 region has the DNA TGTGCCAGCTCCTTGTCCCCTTACACCATATATTTT.

The genes are TRBV3-1 and TRBJ2-7; possibly TRBD1 for D (6 bases). V was shortened by 4 bases and J by 7 bases, with 11 bases between the two germline ends. Per the germline V gene, CDR1 is LGHDT and CDR2 is YNNKEL (reference sequence). This CDR3 contains 12 residues. The CDR3 region is CASSLTTGEQYF. Here the CDR3 DNA reads TGTGCCAGCAGCCTGACTACAGGGGAGCAGTACTTC.

V usage is TRBV29-1 and J usage is TRBJ2-2; no definite D call. The CDR3 length is 11 residues. V lost 4 bases, J lost 3 bases, and 3 bases lay in between. Per the germline V gene, CDR1 is SQVTM and CDR2 is ANQGSEA. DNA of the CDR3: TGCAGCGTTGGCGACACCGGGGAGCTGTTTTTT. Translating it yields CSVGDTGELFF.

As for this clonotype: The DNA is left out, because the CDR3 cannot be placed on it with certainty; the CDR3 is given as TCRdb lists it. The chain is built from TRBV14 and TRBJ2-2; the D call in the table, TRBD1, was not verified against the DNA. The CDR3 is 15 amino acids long, termini counted. The germline CDR1 and CDR2 sequences are SGHDN and FVKESK. The CDR3 spells CASSQTPRSPGSCFF.

In this sample, this clonotype turned up many times. This chain uses TRBV11-2 with TRBJ2-4, with D possibly matching TRBD1 (5 bases). CDR3 length equals 13 residues. Germline CDR1 is SGHAT and CDR2 is FQNNGV. Deletions cut 5 bases from V and 8 bases from J, with 13 bases between. The CDR3 spells CASSLEGADIQYF. Here the CDR3 DNA reads TGTGCCAGCAGCCTGGAAGGGGCGGACATTCAGTACTTC. Drawing the rest from reference TRBV11-2 and TRBJ2-4, the complete variable domain is EAGVAQSPRYKIIEKRQSVAFWCNPISGHATLYWYQQILGQGPKLLIQFQNNGVVDDSQLPKDRFSAERLKGVDSTLKIQPAKLEDSAVYLCASSLEGADIQYFGAGTRLSVL.

This clonotype was counted many times. The CDR3 sequence: CSASGAGLARSDTQYF. CDR3 nucleotide sequence: TGCAGTGCTAGTGGGGCGGGACTAGCGAGGTCGGATACGCAGTATTTT. The chain couples TRBV20-1 to TRBJ2-3; 10 positions match TRBD2. The CDR3 spans 16 residues. V shed 3 bases, J shed 6 bases, and the junction held 12 bases outside the gene matches. Looked up from germline, CDR1 is DFQATT and CDR2 is SNEGSKA (reference sequence).

This chain links TRBV28 with TRBJ1-4; D possibly corresponds to TRBD1 (5 bases). Germline CDR1 reads MDHEN; CDR2 reads SYDVKM. CDR3 length equals 14 residues. V was clipped by 1 base and J by 2 bases, with 5 bases between them. The CDR3 spells CASSLSGTNEKLFF. CDR3 in DNA: TGTGCCAGCAGTTTATCAGGGACTAATGAAAAACTGTTTTTT.

There are many counts of this clonotype. This chain joins TRBV2 and TRBJ1-1; a possible D gene is TRBD1 (5 bases). Germline loops: CDR1 SNHLY, CDR2 FYNNEI. The CDR3 is 13 residues long. Trimming cost V 7 bases and J 6 bases, with 15 bases left between them. The CDR3 region has the DNA TGTGCCAGCACTGCAGGGCGATGGCCTGAAGCTTTCTTT. Protein sequence: CASTAGRWPEAFF.

This chain connects TRBV6-2 or TRBV6-3 to TRBJ2-5, with no clear D. Germline CDR1 is MNHEY and CDR2 is SVGEGT. This CDR3 region has 14 residues. Deletions cut 1 base from V and 4 bases from J, with 10 bases between. This CDR3 is CASSYYGSGETQYF. The CDR3 DNA is TGTGCCAGCAGTTACTACGGATCGGGAGAGACCCAGTACTTC.